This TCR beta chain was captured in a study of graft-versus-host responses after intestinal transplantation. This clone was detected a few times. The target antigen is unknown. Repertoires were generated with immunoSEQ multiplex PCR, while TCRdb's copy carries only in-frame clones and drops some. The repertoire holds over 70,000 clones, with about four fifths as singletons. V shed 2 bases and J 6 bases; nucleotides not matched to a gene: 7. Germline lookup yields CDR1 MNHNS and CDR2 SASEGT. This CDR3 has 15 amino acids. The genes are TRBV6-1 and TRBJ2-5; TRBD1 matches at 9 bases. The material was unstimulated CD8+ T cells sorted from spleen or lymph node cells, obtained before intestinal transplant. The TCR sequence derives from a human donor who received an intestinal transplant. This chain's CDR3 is CASSERGTGIKTQYF. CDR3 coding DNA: TGTGCCAGCAGTGAAAGGGGGACAGGGATAAAGACCCAGTACTTC.